Presented here are 9 T cell receptor beta chains from one specimen sequenced in a study of read filtering for tumor transcriptome and immune sequencing. This library used 300 to 450 ng RNA and molecular barcoded adaptors spanning alpha/delta and beta/gamma chains. A single record per CDR3 protein comes from TCRdb applying MiXCR to the reads. The sample lists 45,000 to 50,000 distinct CDR3 sequences, about 12% occurring once. Sample: a population of CD138-negative cells sorted from bone marrow. The source is a donor aged 40 or older with multiple myeloma.

This clonotype was seen ten or more times. The CDR3 DNA reads as TGTGCCAGCAGCCCGATCGGGGGTGGGGGACAGAGCTCCTACGAGCAGTACTTC. Protein product: CASSPIGGGGQSSYEQYF. The V and J genes are TRBV7-6 and TRBJ2-7, with a tentative D call TRBD1 (7 bases). V lost 5 bases to trimming and J lost 0 bases, with 23 bases between them. Per germline, CDR1 SGHVS and CDR2 FNYEAQ. The CDR3 totals 18 residues.

This clonotype was found many times. This chain connects TRBV6-2 or TRBV6-3 to TRBJ1-1; D call uncertain. V was shortened by 8 bases and J by 6 bases, with 10 bases between the two germline ends. The CDR3 loop spans 11 amino acids. Germline CDR1 is MNHEY and CDR2 is SVGEGT. This CDR3 is CASAERAEAFF. The CDR3 nucleotides are TGTGCCAGCGCGGAAAGGGCTGAAGCTTTCTTT.

Concerning this clonotype: Sequence at one end of the junction differs from germline and may be a read error. CDR3 DNA: TGTGCCAGCAAGCAGGCGTACAGGTCGAACACCGGGGAGTTGTTTTTT. This gives the protein CASKQAYRSNTGELFF. V gene TRBV2 combines with J gene TRBJ2-2; D possibly uses TRBD1 or TRBD2 (5 bases each). The germline CDR1 and CDR2 sequences are SNHLY and FYNNEI. This CDR3 comprises 16 residues.

In the case of this clonotype: This sequence is one base from a far larger clone and is likely a read error. The chain links TRBV11-2 to TRBJ2-1, with TRBD2 matching 14 bases. In germline, CDR1 is SGHAT, CDR2 FQNNGV. This CDR3 has 17 amino acids. CDR3 sequence reads: CASSWRGGLAGVREQSF. CDR3 nucleotide sequence: TGTGCCAGCAGCTGGAGAGGGGGACTAGCGGGAGTGAGGGAGCAGTCCTTC. The full variable domain, with the rest looked up from reference TRBV11-2 and TRBJ2-1, is EAGVAQSPRYKIIEKRQSVAFWCNPISGHATLYWYQQILGQGPKLLIQFQNNGVVDDSQLPKDRFSAERLKGVDSTLKIQPAKLEDSAVYLCASSWRGGLAGVREQSFGPGTRLTVL.

This clonotype occurred many times. The CDR3 here is CASSFRDSAYNEQFF. Here the CDR3 DNA reads TGTGCCAGCAGCTTCCGGGACTCCGCGTACAATGAGCAGTTCTTC. This chain links TRBV7-9 with TRBJ2-1, with a possible D match to TRBD2 (6 bases). The germline V and J ends were trimmed by 3 bases and 4 bases, with 13 bases remaining between them. The CDR3 loop spans 15 amino acids. Germline-derived CDR1 and CDR2 are SEHNR and FQNEAQ (reference sequence).

This clonotype was seen ten or more times. A read error is possible here, since a much larger clone lies one base away. As DNA, the CDR3 is TGCAGCGTTGGACCCTTTCAGGCCTACAATGAGCAGTTCTTC. Its translation: CSVGPFQAYNEQFF. The chain uses TRBV29-1 and TRBJ2-1; D is unclear. From germline, CDR1 is SQVTM and CDR2 ANQGSEA. Trimming took off 4 bases at V and 2 bases at J, with 12 bases between the two ends. The CDR3 has 14 amino acids.

The sample holds many counts of this clonotype. CDR3 amino acids: CSATSLAGSYEQYF. In DNA, the CDR3 is TGCAGCGCCACCTCTTTAGCGGGATCCTACGAGCAGTACTTC. The J gene is TRBJ2-7, the V gene TRBV20-1, with 8 bases lining up with TRBD2. The CDR3 length is 14 residues. Germline assignment: CDR1 DFQATT and CDR2 SNEGSKA (reference sequence).

This clonotype was seen repeatedly, ten times or more. One end of the junction does not line up with germline, which may come from a read error. The V and J genes are TRBV7-2 and TRBJ2-7; 9 nucleotides align to TRBD2. The CDR3 consists of 14 residues. CDR1 SGHTA and CDR2 FQGNSA come from the germline V gene. In DNA, the CDR3 is TGCGCCAGCAGCCCGACTAGCGGATCCTACGAGCAGTACTTC. This codes for CASSPTSGSYEQYF.

In this sample, this clonotype turned up a few times. A much larger clone lies a single base off, so this may be a read error. The chain combines TRBV7-8 with TRBJ1-4; 7 bases line up with TRBD1. This CDR3 has 15 amino acids. The V and J ends lost 5 bases and 3 bases, in that order; junction bases with no gene match: 6. CDR1 is SGHVS, CDR2 FQNEAQ, per germline. CDR3: CASSVQGSANEKLFF. DNA for the CDR3: TGTGCCAGCAGCGTACAGGGGTCGGCTAATGAAAAACTGTTTTTT.